This T cell receptor beta chain was identified in a study of OX40 agonist ivuxolimab in advanced cancers. Looking at the study overall: Ivuxolimab was an agonistic, fully human IgG2 monoclonal antibody directed against OX40 (CD134), a costimulatory receptor. Intravenous ivuxolimab was administered to patients every 2 weeks at six dose levels: 0.01, 0.1, 0.3, 1.5, 3 and 10 mg/kg. Of the approximately 50 patients in dose escalation, around 20 had hepatocellular carcinoma, around 15 had melanoma, 9 had renal cell carcinoma and 9 had head and neck cancer. The dose-escalation cohort was over 70% male with a mean age of around 64 years, ranging from about 20 to 80. Patients were allowed to have had prior anti-PD-1, anti-PD-L1 or anti-CTLA-4 therapy, and roughly two fifths of the dose-escalation patients had been treated with checkpoint inhibitors. Partial responses occurred in three dose-escalation patients: two with cutaneous melanoma and one with hepatocellular carcinoma. Peripheral TCRbeta sequencing aimed to test whether ivuxolimab altered TCR sequence diversity and caused clonal T-cell expansion. The paper covers the monotherapy dose-escalation part of the phase I ivuxolimab trial, which included N ≈ 54 patients. Results the study describes overall, beyond this receptor: At doses of 0.1 to 3.0 mg/kg, clonal expansion of both CD4+ and CD8+ blood T cells was observed from baseline to week 6. After ivuxolimab, expanded clones were on average more numerous among CD8+ T cells than among CD4+ T cells. Antigen specificity was not determined for the clonally expanded peripheral T cells. Low levels of normalized T-cell clonal expansion were also shown by some nonresponding patients. In the 0.1-3.0 mg/kg groups, partial responders had among the lowest normalized peripheral clonal expansion, particularly in CD8+ T cells.

On this clone itself: Its antigen remains unidentified. The input lacks base qualities; no much larger clone sits a single base away.

Genomic DNA was isolated from the sorted cells so that the TCRbeta CDR3 region could be sequenced. The immunoSEQ Assay was used for sequencing of TCRbeta CDR3 regions. The source is immuneACCESS, and TCRdb retained only in-frame sequences with V and J called. Part of the clones is not carried over; for the studies checked, unresolved V genes explain less than half of this, and the remainder is unexplained. This sample is represented by tens of thousands of clones; around 85% of them were singletons. 35% to 45% of the sample is taken by the ten largest. The trial excluded patients who had a history of autoimmune disease or who were on systemic immunosuppression. Peripheral blood for TCR sequencing was collected from all dose cohorts at baseline, on cycle 4 day 1, and on cycle 7 day 1. The samples were drawn from a first-in-human, open-label, multicenter phase I dose-escalation trial of ivuxolimab. The trial enrolled adults with locally advanced or metastatic head and neck squamous cell, hepatocellular, melanoma or renal cell carcinoma. Before TCR sequencing, CD4+ and CD8+ T cells were separately sorted from peripheral blood.

This specimen was CD4+ or CD8+ T cells sorted from blood, taken in a trial of the OX40 agonist ivuxolimab. The clonotype originates from an adult with an advanced solid tumor such as melanoma, head and neck, liver or kidney cancer.

For the CDR3, the sequence is CASSYWVRGGETQYF. The DNA sequence is given as TGTGCCAGCAGCTATTGGGTCAGGGGAGGTGAGACCCAGTACTTC. The chain is encoded by TRBV7-8 joined to TRBJ2-5, with the D call perhaps TRBD1 or TRBD2, as 6 bases match in each case. V loses 4 bases, J loses 5 bases, and the germline ends lie 17 bases apart. The germline V gene specifies SGHVS as CDR1 and FQNEAQ as CDR2. Inclusive of the bounding cysteine and phenylalanine, the CDR3 is 15 residues long. Just CDR3 DNA is preserved here, 45 bases in frame from base 1.